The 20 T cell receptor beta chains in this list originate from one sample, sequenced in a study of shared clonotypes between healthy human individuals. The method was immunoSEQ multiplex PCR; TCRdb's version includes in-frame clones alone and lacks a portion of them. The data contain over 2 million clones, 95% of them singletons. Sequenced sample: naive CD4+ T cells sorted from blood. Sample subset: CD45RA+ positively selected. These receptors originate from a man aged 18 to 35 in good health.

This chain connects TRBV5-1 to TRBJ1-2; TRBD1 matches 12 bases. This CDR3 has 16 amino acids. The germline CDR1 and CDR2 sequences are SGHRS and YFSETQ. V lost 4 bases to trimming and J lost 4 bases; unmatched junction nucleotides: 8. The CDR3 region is CASSQGQGAPGYGYTF. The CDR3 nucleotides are TGCGCCAGCAGCCAGGGACAGGGGGCGCCCGGCTATGGCTACACCTTC.

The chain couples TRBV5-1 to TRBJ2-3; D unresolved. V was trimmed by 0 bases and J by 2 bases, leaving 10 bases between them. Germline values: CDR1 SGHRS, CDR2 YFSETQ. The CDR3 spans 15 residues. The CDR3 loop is CASSLALAFTDTQYF. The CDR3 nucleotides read TGCGCCAGCAGCTTGGCCTTGGCATTCACAGATACGCAGTATTTT.

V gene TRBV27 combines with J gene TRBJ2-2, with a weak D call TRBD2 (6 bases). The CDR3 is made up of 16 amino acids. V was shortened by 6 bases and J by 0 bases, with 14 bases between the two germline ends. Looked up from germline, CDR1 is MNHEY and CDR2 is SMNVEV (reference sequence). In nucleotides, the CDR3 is TGTGCCAGCAGCCAAACTAGCAGTTCGAACACCGGGGAGCTGTTTTTT. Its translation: CASSQTSSSNTGELFF.

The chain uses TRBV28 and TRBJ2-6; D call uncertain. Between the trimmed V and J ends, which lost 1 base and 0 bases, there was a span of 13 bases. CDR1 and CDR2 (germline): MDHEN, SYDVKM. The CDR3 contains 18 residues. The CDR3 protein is CASSLSRSKSSGANVLTF. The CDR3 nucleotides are TGTGCCAGCAGTTTATCGAGGTCGAAATCCTCTGGGGCCAACGTCCTGACTTTC.

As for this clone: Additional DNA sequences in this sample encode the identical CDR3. The CDR3 loop reads CASSVASGNYNEQFF. DNA of the CDR3: TGTGCCAGCAGCGTAGCTAGCGGGAACTACAATGAGCAGTTCTTC. V usage is TRBV9 and J usage is TRBJ2-1, with 9 positions matching TRBD2. The trim removed 0 bases at V and 3 bases at J, leaving 1 base unmatched. This CDR3 is built from 15 residues. Germline CDR1 and CDR2: SGDLS and YYNGEE. Full variable domain (rest looked up from reference TRBV9 and TRBJ2-1): DSGVTQTPKHLITATGQRVTLRCSPRSGDLSVYWYQQSLDQGLQFLIQYYNGEERAKGNILERFSAQQFPDLHSELNLSSLELGDSALYFCASSVASGNYNEQFFGPGTRLTVL.

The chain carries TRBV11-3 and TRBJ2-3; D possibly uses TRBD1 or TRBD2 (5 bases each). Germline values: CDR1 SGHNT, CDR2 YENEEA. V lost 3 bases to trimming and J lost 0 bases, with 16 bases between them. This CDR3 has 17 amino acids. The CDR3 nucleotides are TGTGCCAGCAGCTTCCAACTAGGGGTGCCGAGCACAGATACGCAGTATTTT. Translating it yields CASSFQLGVPSTDTQYF.

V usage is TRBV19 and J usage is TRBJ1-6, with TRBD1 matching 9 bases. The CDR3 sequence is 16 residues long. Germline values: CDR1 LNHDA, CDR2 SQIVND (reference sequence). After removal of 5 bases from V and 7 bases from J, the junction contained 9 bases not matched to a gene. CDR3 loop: CASSPSTGGMNSPLHF. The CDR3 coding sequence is TGTGCCAGTAGTCCAAGCACAGGGGGCATGAATTCACCCCTCCACTTT.

The CDR3 nucleotides are TGTGCCAGCAGCCAGTACCGAGGATCGGGGGAGACCCAGTACTTC. It translates to CASSQYRGSGETQYF. The chain has TRBV4-2 and TRBJ2-5; possible D gene TRBD2, 5 bases. CDR3 size: 15 residues. V was pared by 3 bases and J by 5 bases, with 16 bases between. Germline CDR1 LGHNA, CDR2 YNFKEQ.

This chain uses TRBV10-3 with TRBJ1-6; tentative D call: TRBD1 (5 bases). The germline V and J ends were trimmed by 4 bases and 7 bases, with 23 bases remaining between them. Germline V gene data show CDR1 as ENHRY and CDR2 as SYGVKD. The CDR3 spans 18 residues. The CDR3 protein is CAISAPPGKVSRNSPLHF. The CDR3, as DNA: TGTGCCATCAGTGCCCCCCCAGGGAAGGTTTCAAGGAATTCACCCCTCCACTTT.

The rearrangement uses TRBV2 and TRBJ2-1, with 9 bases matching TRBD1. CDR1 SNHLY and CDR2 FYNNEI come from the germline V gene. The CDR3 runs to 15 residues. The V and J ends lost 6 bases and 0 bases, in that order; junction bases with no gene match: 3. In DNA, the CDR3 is TGTGCCAGCAGAACAGGGGGCAGCTCCTACAATGAGCAGTTCTTC. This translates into CASRTGGSSYNEQFF.

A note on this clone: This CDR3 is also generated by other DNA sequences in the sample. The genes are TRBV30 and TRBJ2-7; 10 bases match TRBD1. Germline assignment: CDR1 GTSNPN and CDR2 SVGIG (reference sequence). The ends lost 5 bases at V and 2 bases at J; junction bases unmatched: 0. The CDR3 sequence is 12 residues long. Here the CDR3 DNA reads TGTGCCTGGGGACAGGGGGCCTACGAGCAGTACTTC. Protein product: CAWGQGAYEQYF.

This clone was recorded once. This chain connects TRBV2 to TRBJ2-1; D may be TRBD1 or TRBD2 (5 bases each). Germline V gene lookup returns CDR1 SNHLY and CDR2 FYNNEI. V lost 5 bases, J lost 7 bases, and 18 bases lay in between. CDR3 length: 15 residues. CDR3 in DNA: TGTGCCAGCAGTAGGAACCGGGACCCGGGGAATGAGCAGTTCTTC. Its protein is CASSRNRDPGNEQFF.

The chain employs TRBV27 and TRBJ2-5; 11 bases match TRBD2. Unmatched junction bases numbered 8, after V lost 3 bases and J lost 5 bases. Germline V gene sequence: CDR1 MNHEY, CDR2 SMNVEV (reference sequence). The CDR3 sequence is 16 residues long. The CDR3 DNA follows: TGTGCCAGCAGTTTGCTGACTAGCGGGGTTCCGGAGACCCAGTACTTC. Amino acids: CASSLLTSGVPETQYF.

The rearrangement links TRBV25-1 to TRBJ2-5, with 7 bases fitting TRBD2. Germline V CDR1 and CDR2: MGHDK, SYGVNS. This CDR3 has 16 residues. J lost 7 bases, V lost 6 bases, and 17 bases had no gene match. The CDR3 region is CASRDSSGSPRATQYF. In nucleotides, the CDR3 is TGTGCCAGCAGGGATTCTAGCGGTTCTCCACGGGCGACCCAGTACTTC.

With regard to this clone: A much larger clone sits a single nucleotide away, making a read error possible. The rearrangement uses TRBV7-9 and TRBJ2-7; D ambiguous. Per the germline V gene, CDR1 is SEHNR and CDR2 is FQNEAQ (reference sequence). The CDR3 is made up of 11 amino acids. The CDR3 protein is CASSLSYKQYF. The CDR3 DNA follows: TGTGCCAGCAGCTTATCCTACAAGCAGTACTTC.

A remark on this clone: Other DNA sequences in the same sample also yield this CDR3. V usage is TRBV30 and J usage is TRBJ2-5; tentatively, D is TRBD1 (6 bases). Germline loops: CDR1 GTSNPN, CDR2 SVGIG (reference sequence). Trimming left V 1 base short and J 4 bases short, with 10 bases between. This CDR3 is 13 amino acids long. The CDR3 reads CAWSGGRGETQYF. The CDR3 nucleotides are TGTGCCTGGAGTGGGGGCAGGGGAGAGACCCAGTACTTC.

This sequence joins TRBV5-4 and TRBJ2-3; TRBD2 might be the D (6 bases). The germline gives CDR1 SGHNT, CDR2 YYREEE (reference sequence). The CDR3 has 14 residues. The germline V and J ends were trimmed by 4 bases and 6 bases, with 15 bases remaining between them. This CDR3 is CASSLGRSGDTQYF. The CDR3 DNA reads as TGTGCCAGCAGCCTGGGGAGGTCGGGGGATACGCAGTATTTT.

The CDR3: CAWKDRGQEQFF. The CDR3 coding sequence is TGTGCCTGGAAAGACAGGGGGCAGGAGCAGTTCTTC. The chain carries TRBV30 and TRBJ2-1; 10 bases fit TRBD1. The J segment lost 10 bases and the V segment lost 4 bases, leaving 4 bases of the junction unmatched. The CDR3 has 12 residues. Germline V gene sequence: CDR1 GTSNPN, CDR2 SVGIG (reference sequence).

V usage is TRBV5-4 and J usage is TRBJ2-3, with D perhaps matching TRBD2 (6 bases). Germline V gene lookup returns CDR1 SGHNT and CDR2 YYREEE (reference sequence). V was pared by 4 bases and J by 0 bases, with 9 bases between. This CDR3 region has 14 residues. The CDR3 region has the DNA TGTGCCAGCAGCGCGGACTACAGCACAGATACGCAGTATTTT. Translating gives CASSADYSTDTQYF.

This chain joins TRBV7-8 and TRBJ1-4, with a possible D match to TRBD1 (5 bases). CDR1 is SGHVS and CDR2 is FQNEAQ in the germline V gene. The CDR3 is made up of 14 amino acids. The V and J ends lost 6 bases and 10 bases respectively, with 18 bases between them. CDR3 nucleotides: TGTGCCAGCAGGGCCGCGACCCCTGGGGGAAAACTGTTTTTT. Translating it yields CASRAATPGGKLFF.